This T cell receptor beta chain was sequenced for a study of shared clonotypes between healthy human individuals. Study in general: The study drew on a couple of women and three men aged 18 to 49 as donors.

Trimming cost V 3 bases and J 3 bases; bases outside gene matches: 3. The length of the CDR3 is 14 residues. Germline assignment: CDR1 MNHEY and CDR2 SMNVEV (reference sequence). Sequenced by immunoSEQ multiplex PCR; TCRdb stores in-frame clones only, minus some. The repertoire consists of 2 million to 2.5 million clones, with over 85% occurring once and the leading ten covering around 1.1%. Naive CD8 cells lacked CD45RO, underwent positive selection for CCR7 and left out terminally differentiated effector memory CD45RA+ cells. All donors were Caucasian adults living in Nashville, Tennessee. As regards this clone: Its antigen is unidentified. The sample has other DNA sequences that encode this CDR3 too.

Whole-study findings and limits: Clonotypes that were shared across a handful of donors made up around 5.5% of naive CD4 clonotypes. Compared with clonotypes that all four donors shared, non-shared clonotypes had lower generation probabilities.

This chain links TRBV27 with TRBJ2-7; TRBD1 matches at 9 bases. The origin of this receptor is a man aged 18 to 30 in good health. The sequencing sample was made of naive CD8+ T cells sorted from blood. CDR3 in amino acids: CASSLLGQGYEQYF. For the CDR3, the DNA is TGTGCCAGCAGTTTGCTGGGACAGGGCTACGAGCAGTACTTC.